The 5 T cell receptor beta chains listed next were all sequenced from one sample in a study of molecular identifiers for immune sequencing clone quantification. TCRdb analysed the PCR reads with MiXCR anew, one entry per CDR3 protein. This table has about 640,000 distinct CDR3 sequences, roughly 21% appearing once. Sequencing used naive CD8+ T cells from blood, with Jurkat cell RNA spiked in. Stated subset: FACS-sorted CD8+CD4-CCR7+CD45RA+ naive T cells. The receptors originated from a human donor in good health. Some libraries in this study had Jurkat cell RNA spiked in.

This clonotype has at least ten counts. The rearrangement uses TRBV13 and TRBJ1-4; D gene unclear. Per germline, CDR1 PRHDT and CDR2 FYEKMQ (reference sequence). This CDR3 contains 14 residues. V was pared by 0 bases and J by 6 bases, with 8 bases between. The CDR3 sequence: CASSLGGEDEKLFF. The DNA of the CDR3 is TGTGCCAGCAGCTTAGGGGGCGAGGATGAAAAACTGTTTTTT.

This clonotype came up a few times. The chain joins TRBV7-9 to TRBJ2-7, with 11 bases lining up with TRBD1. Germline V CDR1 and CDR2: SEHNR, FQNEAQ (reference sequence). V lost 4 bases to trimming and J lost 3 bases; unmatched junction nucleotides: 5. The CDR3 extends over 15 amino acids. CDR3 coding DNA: TGTGCCAGCAGCTCTTGGGACAGGGGGAACTACGAGCAGTACTTC. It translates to CASSSWDRGNYEQYF.

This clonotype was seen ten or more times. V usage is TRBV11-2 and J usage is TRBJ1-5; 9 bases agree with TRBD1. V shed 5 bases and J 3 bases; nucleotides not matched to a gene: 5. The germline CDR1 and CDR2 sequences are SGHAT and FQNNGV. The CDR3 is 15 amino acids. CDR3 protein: CASSQGTGPNQPQHF. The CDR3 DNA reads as TGTGCCAGCAGCCAGGGGACAGGGCCCAATCAGCCCCAGCATTTT.

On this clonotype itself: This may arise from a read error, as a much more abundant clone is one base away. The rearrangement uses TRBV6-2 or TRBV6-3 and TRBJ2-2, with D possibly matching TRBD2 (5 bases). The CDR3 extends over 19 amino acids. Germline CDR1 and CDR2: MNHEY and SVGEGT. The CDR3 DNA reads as TGTGCCAGCAGTTACACCCATAAGTTGAGGATTCCAAACACCGGGGAGCCGTTTTTT. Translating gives CASSYTHKLRIPNTGEPFF.

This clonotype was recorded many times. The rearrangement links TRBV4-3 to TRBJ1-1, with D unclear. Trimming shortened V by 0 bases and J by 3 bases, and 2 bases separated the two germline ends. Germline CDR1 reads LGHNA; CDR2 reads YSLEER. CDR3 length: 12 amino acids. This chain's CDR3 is CASSQDYTEAFF. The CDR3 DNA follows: TGCGCCAGCAGCCAAGATTACACTGAAGCTTTCTTT.